This T cell receptor beta chain originates from a study of shared clonotypes between healthy human individuals. At the level of the study: Each donor contributed plates that comprised three CD4 naive, three CD4 memory, two CD8 naive and one CD8 memory.

Only CD45RO-negative cells positively selected for CCR7 counted as naive CD8 cells, so terminally differentiated effector memory CD45RA+ cells were excluded. Healthy HIV-negative adults without recent acute infections or vaccinations served as donors. Whole-study results and caveats: Generation of non-shared clonotypes was less probable than generation of clonotypes shared by all four donors.

Notes on this clone: Its antigen is as yet unknown. This same CDR3 is encoded by further DNA sequences in the sample.

CDR3 length: 11 amino acids. Trimming pared 4 bases from V and 4 bases from J, leaving 1 base between. Germline CDR1 SGHAT, CDR2 FQNNGV. Data came from immunoSEQ multiplex PCR; TCRdb stores just in-frame clones and leaves some out. The sample consists of about 680,000 clones, under 95% of them appearing once. The receptor's source is a man aged 25-40 years in good health. This rearrangement joins TRBV11-2 to TRBJ2-2, with no clear D. Sequencing was done on a sample of naive CD8+ T cells sorted from blood. The CDR3 region is CASSSTGELFF. The CDR3 DNA reads TGTGCCAGCAGCTCCACCGGGGAGCTGTTTTTT. Together with reference TRBV11-2 and TRBJ2-2, the CDR3 gives the full variable domain: EAGVAQSPRYKIIEKRQSVAFWCNPISGHATLYWYQQILGQGPKLLIQFQNNGVVDDSQLPKDRFSAERLKGVDSTLKIQPAKLEDSAVYLCASSSTGELFFGEGSRLTVL.